This T cell receptor beta chain stems from a study of long-term antiretroviral therapy in people with HIV. Samples were assayed with immunoSEQ v3.0 at survey level. Data came from immunoSEQ multiplex PCR; TCRdb stores just in-frame clones and leaves some out. The table has more than 35,000 clones, 80% to 90% seen once. The CDR3 contains 17 residues. The chain has TRBV21-1 and TRBJ1-2. TRBV21-1 is recorded as a pseudogene. The sequenced sample was unsorted PBMCs, obtained 2.2 years after starting antiretroviral therapy. This TCR was sampled from a young man with HIV. The CDR3 protein is CASSKGAGQLKRDGYTF. CDR3 DNA: TGTGCCAGCAGCAAAGGAGCGGGACAGTTAAAAAGAGATGGCTACACCTTC.